A selection of T cell receptor beta chains follows, all from one sample in a study of T cell responses to AZD1222 COVID-19 vaccine. Data came from immunoSEQ multiplex PCR; TCRdb stores just in-frame clones and leaves some out. The sample includes 110,000 to 150,000 clones, 90% seen only once; the top ten take roughly 3.2%. The sample was peripheral blood, taken on day 0 of AZD1222 vaccination. Source of these receptors: an adult in good health. CDR3s include the opening cysteine and the closing phenylalanine or tryptophan. A D gene is named only where the DNA matches it firmly. The listing skips clone size in some rows; elsewhere it reads once, few, many or a size class.

>TRBJ1-1|-|-|TRBV29-1
CSVDARGDTEAFF
TGCAGCGTTGACGCCAGGGGTGACACTGAAGCTTTCTTT
>TRBJ1-3|-|-|TRBV4-1
CASSQDNTAGNTIYF
TGCGCCAGCAGCCAAGATAACACAGCTGGAAACACCATATATTTT
>TRBJ1-5|-|-|TRBV4-1
CASSQAPGEGNQPQHF
TGCGCCAGCAGCCAAGCCCCGGGTGAGGGCAATCAGCCCCAGCATTTT
>TRBJ1-2|-|-|TRBV5-4
CASRPLGAGSYYGYTF
TGTGCCAGCAGACCCCTTGGGGCGGGCTCCTACTATGGCTACACCTTC
>TRBJ1-1|-|-|TRBV29-1
CSVDGLSTEAFF
TGCAGCGTTGACGGGTTAAGTACTGAAGCTTTCTTT
>TRBJ1-1|once|-|TRBV29-1
CSLSMNTEAFF
TGCAGCCTATCCATGAACACTGAAGCTTTCTTT
>TRBJ2-2|once|-|TRBV7-8
CASSLHSWRNTGELFF
TGTGCCAGCAGCTTACATAGCTGGCGGAACACCGGGGAGCTGTTTTTT
>TRBJ1-4|-|-|TRBV13
CASSPLGGLNEKLFF
TGTGCCAGCAGCCCCCTGGGGGGGCTTAATGAAAAACTGTTTTTT
>TRBJ1-4|-|TRBD1|TRBV6-6
CASSYSGGGEKLFF
TGTGCCAGCAGTTACTCAGGGGGCGGTGAAAAACTGTTTTTT
>TRBJ1-3|-|-|TRBV10-3
CAIRAGDSGNTIYF
TGTGCCATCAGAGCGGGAGACTCTGGAAACACCATATATTTT
>TRBJ2-7|-|TRBD2|TRBV7-8
CASSPRAGASYEQYF
TGTGCCAGCAGTCCAAGAGCGGGAGCCTCCTACGAGCAGTACTTC
>TRBJ1-2|-|TRBD1|TRBV6-4
CASRDEGQGVGYGYTF
TGTGCCAGCAGGGACGAAGGACAGGGGGTAGGCTATGGCTACACCTTC
>TRBJ2-2|once|-|TRBV27
CASSSWTTNTGELFF
TGTGCCAGCAGTAGCTGGACAACGAACACCGGGGAGCTGTTTTTT
>TRBJ2-7|-|-|TRBV7-8
CASSRLRDSYEQYF
TGTGCCAGCAGTCGACTCCGGGACTCCTACGAGCAGTACTTC
>TRBJ2-7|-|-|TRBV4-2
CASSQVRGAGDTPQYEQYF
TGTGCCAGCAGCCAAGTCAGAGGGGCAGGGGACACACCTCAATACGAGCAGTACTTC
>TRBJ2-7|-|-|TRBV24-1
CATSASYEQYF
TGTGCCACCTCCGCCTCGTACGAGCAGTACTTC
>TRBJ2-5|-|-|TRBV7-9
CASSLEMAPQETQYF
TGTGCCAGCAGCTTAGAAATGGCTCCCCAAGAGACCCAGTACTTC
>TRBJ1-5|-|TRBD1|TRBV19
CASSRTGGAGGNQPQHF
TGTGCCAGCAGCAGGACAGGGGGCGCAGGGGGCAATCAGCCCCAGCATTTT